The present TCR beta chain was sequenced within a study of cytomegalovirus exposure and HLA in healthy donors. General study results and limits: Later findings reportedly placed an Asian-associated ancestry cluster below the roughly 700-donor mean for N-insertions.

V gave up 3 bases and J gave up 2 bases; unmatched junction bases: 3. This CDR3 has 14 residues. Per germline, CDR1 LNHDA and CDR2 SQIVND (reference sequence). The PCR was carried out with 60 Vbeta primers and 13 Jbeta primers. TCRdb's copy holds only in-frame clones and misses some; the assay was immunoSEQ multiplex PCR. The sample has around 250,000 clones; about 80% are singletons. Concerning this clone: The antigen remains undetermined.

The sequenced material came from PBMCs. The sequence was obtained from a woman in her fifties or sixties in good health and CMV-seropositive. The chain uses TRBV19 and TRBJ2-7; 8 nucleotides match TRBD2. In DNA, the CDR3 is TGTGCCAGTAGTATCCGAGCGGGAGCCTACGAGCAGTACTTC. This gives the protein CASSIRAGAYEQYF. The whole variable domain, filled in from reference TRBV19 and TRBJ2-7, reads DGGITQSPKYLFRKEGQNVTLSCEQNLNHDAMYWYRQDPGQGLRLIYYSQIVNDFQKGDIAEGYSVSREKKESFPLTVTSAQKNPTAFYLCASSIRAGAYEQYFGPGTRLTVT.